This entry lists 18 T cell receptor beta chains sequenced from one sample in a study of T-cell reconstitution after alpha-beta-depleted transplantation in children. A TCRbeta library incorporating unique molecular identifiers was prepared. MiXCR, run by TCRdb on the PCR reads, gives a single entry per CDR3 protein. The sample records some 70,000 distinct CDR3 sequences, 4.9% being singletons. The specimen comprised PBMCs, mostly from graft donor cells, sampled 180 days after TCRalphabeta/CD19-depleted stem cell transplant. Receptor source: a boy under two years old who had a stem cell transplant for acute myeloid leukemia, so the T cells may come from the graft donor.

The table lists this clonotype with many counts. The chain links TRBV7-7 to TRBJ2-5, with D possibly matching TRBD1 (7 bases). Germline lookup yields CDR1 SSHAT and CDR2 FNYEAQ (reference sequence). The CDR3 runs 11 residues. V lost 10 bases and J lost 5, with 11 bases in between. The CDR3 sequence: CATQGGETQYF. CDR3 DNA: TGTGCCACCCAGGGGGGCGAGACCCAGTACTTC.

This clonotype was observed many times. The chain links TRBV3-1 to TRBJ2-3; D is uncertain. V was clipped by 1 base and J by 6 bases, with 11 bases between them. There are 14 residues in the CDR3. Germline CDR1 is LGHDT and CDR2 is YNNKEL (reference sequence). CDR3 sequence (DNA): TGTGCCAGCAGCCAAGGGCAACTTGCCGATACGCAGTATTTT. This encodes CASSQGQLADTQYF.

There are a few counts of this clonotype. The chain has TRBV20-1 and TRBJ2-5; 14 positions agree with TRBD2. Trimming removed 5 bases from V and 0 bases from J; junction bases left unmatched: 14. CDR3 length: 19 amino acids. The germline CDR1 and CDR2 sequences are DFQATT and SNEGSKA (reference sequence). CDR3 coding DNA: TGCAGTGCTCCCGGACGACTAGCGGGGGGGGTGGGGTACCAAGAGACCCAGTACTTC. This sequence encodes CSAPGRLAGGVGYQETQYF.

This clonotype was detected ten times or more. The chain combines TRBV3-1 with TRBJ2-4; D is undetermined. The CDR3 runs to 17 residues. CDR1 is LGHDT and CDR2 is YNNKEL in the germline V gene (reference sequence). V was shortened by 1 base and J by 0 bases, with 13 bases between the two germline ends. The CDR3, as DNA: TGTGCCAGCAGCCAAGGAAGGCCGACGGTAGCCAAAAACATTCAGTACTTC. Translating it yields CASSQGRPTVAKNIQYF.

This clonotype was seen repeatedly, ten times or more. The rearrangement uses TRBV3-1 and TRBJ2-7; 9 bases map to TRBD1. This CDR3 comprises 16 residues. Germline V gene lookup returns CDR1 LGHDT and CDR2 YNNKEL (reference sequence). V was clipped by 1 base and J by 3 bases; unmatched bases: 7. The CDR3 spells CASSQGLGDRVYEQYV. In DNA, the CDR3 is TGTGCCAGCAGCCAAGGGTTAGGGGACAGGGTCTACGAGCAGTACGTC.

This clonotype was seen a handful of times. This CDR3 reads CASSLGGASTEAFF. Written as DNA, the CDR3 is TGTGCCAGCAGCTTGGGAGGGGCCAGCACTGAAGCTTTCTTT. The chain joins TRBV5-4 to TRBJ1-1; maybe TRBD1 (5 bases). V gave up 0 bases and J gave up 4 bases, with 10 bases separating them. The length of the CDR3 is 14 residues. CDR1 is SGHNT and CDR2 is YYREEE in the germline V gene (reference sequence).

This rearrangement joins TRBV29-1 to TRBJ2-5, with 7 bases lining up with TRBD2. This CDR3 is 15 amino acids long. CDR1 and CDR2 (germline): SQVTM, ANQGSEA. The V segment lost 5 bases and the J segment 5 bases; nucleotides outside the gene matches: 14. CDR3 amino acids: CSVKRGEFRSETQYF. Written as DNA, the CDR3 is TGCAGCGTTAAACGGGGGGAGTTTCGTTCCGAGACCCAGTACTTC.

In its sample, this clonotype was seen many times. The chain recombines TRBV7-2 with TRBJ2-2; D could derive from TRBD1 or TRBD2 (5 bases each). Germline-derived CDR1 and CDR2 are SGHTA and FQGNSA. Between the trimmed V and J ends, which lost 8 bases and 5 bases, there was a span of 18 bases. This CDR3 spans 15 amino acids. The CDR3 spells CASARDRTRTGELFF. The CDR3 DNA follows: TGTGCCAGCGCCCGGGACCGGACTCGAACCGGGGAGCTGTTTTTT.

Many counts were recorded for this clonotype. The CDR3 sequence: CSARQGLNTEAFF. The CDR3 region has the DNA TGCAGTGCTAGGCAGGGACTGAACACTGAAGCTTTCTTT. The genes are TRBV20-1 and TRBJ1-1, with a possible D match to TRBD1 (5 bases). CDR1 and CDR2 (germline): DFQATT, SNEGSKA (reference sequence). The CDR3 totals 13 residues. V shed 3 bases and J shed 0 bases, with 8 bases lying between them.

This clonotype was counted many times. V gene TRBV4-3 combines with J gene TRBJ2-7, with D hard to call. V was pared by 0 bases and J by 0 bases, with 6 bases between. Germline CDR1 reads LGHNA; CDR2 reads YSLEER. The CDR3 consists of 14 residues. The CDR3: CASSQDASSYEQYF. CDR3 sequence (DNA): TGCGCCAGCAGCCAAGATGCCAGCTCCTACGAGCAGTACTTC.

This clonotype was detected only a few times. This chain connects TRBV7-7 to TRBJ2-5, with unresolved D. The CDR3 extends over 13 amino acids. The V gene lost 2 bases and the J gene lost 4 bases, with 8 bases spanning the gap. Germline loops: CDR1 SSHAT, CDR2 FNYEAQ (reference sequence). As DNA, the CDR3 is TGTGCCAGCAGCTTATTGGGTGGAGAGACCCAGTACTTC. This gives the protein CASSLLGGETQYF.

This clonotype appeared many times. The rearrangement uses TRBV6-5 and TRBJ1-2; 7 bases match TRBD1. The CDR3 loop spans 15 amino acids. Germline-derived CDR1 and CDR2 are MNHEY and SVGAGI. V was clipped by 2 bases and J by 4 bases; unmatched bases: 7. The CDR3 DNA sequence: TGTGCCAGCAGTTACGAACGACAGGGTGGCTATGGCTACACCTTC. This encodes CASSYERQGGYGYTF.

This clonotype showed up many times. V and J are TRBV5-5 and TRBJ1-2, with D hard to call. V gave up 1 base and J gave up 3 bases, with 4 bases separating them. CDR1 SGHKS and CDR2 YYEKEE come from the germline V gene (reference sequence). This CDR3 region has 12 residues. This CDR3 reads CASSLTDYGYTF. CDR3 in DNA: TGTGCCAGCAGCTTGACAGACTATGGCTACACCTTC.

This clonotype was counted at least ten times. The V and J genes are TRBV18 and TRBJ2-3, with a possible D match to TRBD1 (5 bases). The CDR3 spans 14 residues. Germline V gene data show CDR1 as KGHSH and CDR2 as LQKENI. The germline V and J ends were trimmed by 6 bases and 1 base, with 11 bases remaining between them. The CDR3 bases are TGTGCCAGCTCGCCAGGGTTCGGCACAGATACGCAGTATTTT. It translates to CASSPGFGTDTQYF.

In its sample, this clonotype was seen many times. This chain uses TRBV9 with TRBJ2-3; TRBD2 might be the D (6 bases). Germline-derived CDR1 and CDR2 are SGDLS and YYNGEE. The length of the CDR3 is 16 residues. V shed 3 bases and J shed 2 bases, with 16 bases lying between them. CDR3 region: CASSATSLYNTDTQYF. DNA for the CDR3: TGTGCCAGCAGCGCCACTAGCCTCTATAACACAGATACGCAGTATTTT.

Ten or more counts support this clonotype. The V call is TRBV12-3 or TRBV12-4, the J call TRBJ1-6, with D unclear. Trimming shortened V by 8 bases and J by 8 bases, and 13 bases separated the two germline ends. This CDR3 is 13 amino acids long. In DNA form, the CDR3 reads TGTGCCAGCCGCCATGGAAGGGATTCACCCCTCCACTTT. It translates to CASRHGRDSPLHF.

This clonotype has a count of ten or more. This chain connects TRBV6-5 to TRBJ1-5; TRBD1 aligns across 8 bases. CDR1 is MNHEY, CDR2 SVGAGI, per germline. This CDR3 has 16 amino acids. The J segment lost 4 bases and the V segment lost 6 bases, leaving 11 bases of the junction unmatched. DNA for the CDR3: TGTGCCAGCAGACACGAATCAGGGGGCCCTAATCAGCCCCAGCATTTT. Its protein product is CASRHESGGPNQPQHF.

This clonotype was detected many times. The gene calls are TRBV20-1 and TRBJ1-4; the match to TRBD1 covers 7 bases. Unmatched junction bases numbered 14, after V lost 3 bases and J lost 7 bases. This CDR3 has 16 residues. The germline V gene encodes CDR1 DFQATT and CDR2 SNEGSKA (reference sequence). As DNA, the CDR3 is TGCAGTGCTAGGCCCCCAGGGGGGCGGTTTCGTGAAAAACTGTTTTTT. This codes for CSARPPGGRFREKLFF.